The 15 T cell receptor beta chains reported below all come from one sample, sequenced in a study of T cells after yellow fever vaccination. TCRdb reprocessed the 5' RACE reads with MiXCR, giving one entry per CDR3 protein. The data contain 100,000 to 150,000 distinct CDR3 sequences, 15% of them seen just once; the ten biggest clones take up roughly 43%. The source was CD8+ T cells sorted from PBMCs, collected 5 days after the yellow fever booster vaccination. The receptor set was obtained from a man younger than 35 who received the YFV17D yellow fever vaccine.

This clonotype was observed many times. Mismatch with germline at one junction end may stem from a read error. The chain recombines TRBV6-2 or TRBV6-3 with TRBJ2-1, with D possibly matching TRBD2 (5 bases). Germline V gives CDR1 MNHEY, CDR2 SVGEGT. The CDR3 is 9 amino acids. CDR3 bases: TGCACCGGGGTCAATGAGCAGTTCTTC. Amino acids: CTGVNEQFF.

This clonotype has more than one count but fewer than ten. V and J are TRBV6-5 and TRBJ2-2, with D perhaps TRBD1 or TRBD2 (5 bases each). V lost 6 bases, J lost 6 bases, and 11 bases lay in between. Germline V CDR1 and CDR2: MNHEY, SVGAGI. This CDR3 has 13 residues. For the CDR3, the DNA is TGTGCCAGCAGCGGGGCATCCTCCGGGGAGCTGTTTTTT. Its protein is CASSGASSGELFF.

The rearrangement joins TRBV7-3 to TRBJ2-1, with 9 bases lining up with TRBD1. Germline values: CDR1 SGHTA, CDR2 FQGTGA. V lost 3 bases to trimming and J lost 6 bases; unmatched junction nucleotides: 15. This CDR3 has 18 amino acids. CDR3 in amino acids: CASSLTGSRRQGVNEQFF. The CDR3 DNA reads TGTGCCAGCAGCTTGACAGGTAGTCGGCGACAGGGGGTCAATGAGCAGTTCTTC.

The J gene is TRBJ2-1, the V gene TRBV9, with 11 positions matching TRBD2. CDR1 is SGDLS, CDR2 YYNGEE, per germline. The CDR3 totals 15 residues. J gave up 4 bases and V 3 bases, and 3 bases lay outside the gene matches. The CDR3 DNA reads TGTGCCAGCAGCGGTAGCGGGGGGGTTTACAATGAGCAGTTCTTC. Translating gives CASSGSGGVYNEQFF.

This chain connects TRBV7-3 to TRBJ1-1, with 8 bases that match TRBD1. This CDR3 is built from 15 residues. The junction had 12 bases not matched to a gene; V was cut back by 6 bases and J by 6 bases. Germline lookup yields CDR1 SGHTA and CDR2 FQGTGA. CDR3 coding DNA: TGTGCCAGCAGACCAGGGGGCTCGAGGGGTTCTGAAGCTTTCTTT. Residues: CASRPGGSRGSEAFF.

This clonotype was detected a few times. The chain is built from TRBV29-1 and TRBJ2-1; TRBD2 matches at 11 bases. The V and J ends lost 2 bases and 9 bases, in that order; junction bases with no gene match: 3. The CDR3 runs to 13 residues. In germline, CDR1 is SQVTM, CDR2 ANQGSEA. The CDR3 loop reads CSVETSGGGEQFF. The CDR3 nucleotides are TGCAGCGTTGAAACTAGCGGGGGTGGTGAGCAGTTCTTC.

The chain combines TRBV12-3 or TRBV12-4 with TRBJ1-1; D is ambiguous. This CDR3 has 13 amino acids. The germline V and J ends were trimmed by 5 bases and 7 bases, with 14 bases remaining between them. The chain's CDR3 is CASSLYRADEAFF. DNA of the CDR3: TGTGCCAGCAGTCTGTACCGAGCAGATGAAGCTTTCTTT.

V is TRBV4-1 and J is TRBJ1-1; TRBD1 matches 8 bases. In germline, CDR1 is MGHRA, CDR2 YSYEKL. CDR3 length: 16 residues. J gave up 0 bases and V 1 base, and 4 bases lay outside the gene matches. The CDR3 loop reads CASSQAGTGVNTEAFF. The CDR3 DNA sequence: TGCGCCAGCAGCCAAGCCGGGACAGGAGTGAACACTGAAGCTTTCTTT.

This clonotype appeared a few times. The gene calls are TRBV7-9 and TRBJ2-5; 9 bases match TRBD1. Germline V gene sequence: CDR1 SEHNR, CDR2 FQNEAQ (reference sequence). This CDR3 spans 17 amino acids. Unmatched junction bases numbered 13, after V lost 3 bases and J lost 5 bases. The CDR3 region is CASSFKGTGPYTETQYF. The DNA for the CDR3 is TGTGCCAGCAGCTTTAAAGGGACAGGGCCCTACACGGAGACCCAGTACTTC.

The V call is TRBV9, the J call TRBJ2-3; 10 bases map to TRBD1. The length of the CDR3 is 18 residues. V gave up 0 bases and J gave up 6 bases; unmatched junction bases: 13. Germline V gene data show CDR1 as SGDLS and CDR2 as YYNGEE. CDR3 in DNA: TGTGCCAGCAGCGTAGAAGGGGCCGGGACAGGGGCTACGGATACGCAGTATTTT. Translation: CASSVEGAGTGATDTQYF.

This clonotype was observed a few times. V gene TRBV24-1 combines with J gene TRBJ1-1, with D perhaps TRBD1 (5 bases). The V end was cut by 7 bases, the J end by 8 bases, with 13 bases between. CDR1 and CDR2 (germline): KGHDR, SFDVKD. The CDR3 is 12 amino acids. In DNA, the CDR3 is TGTGCCACCAGCTCAGGGCTTGGGGAAGCTTTCTTT. Translating it yields CATSSGLGEAFF.

This clonotype was seen repeatedly, ten times or more. The V gene is TRBV24-1, the J gene TRBJ2-1; D might be TRBD2 (5 bases). Germline lookup yields CDR1 KGHDR and CDR2 SFDVKD. With 0 bases removed from V and 8 bases from J, the gap between germline ends came to 7 bases. The CDR3 spans 13 residues. The CDR3 sequence is CATSDLGGYEQFF. The CDR3 DNA is TGTGCCACCAGTGATTTGGGAGGATATGAGCAGTTCTTC.

There are a few counts of this clonotype. This chain links TRBV5-1 with TRBJ2-5; 14 nucleotides match TRBD2. CDR1 SGHRS and CDR2 YFSETQ come from the germline V gene. This CDR3 region has 15 residues. V shed 3 bases, J shed 3 bases, and the junction held 1 base outside the gene matches. The DNA for the CDR3 is TGCGCCAGCAGCTCGGGACTAGCGGGGGAAGAGACCCAGTACTTC. Translating it yields CASSSGLAGEETQYF.

This clonotype appeared a few times. The rearrangement uses TRBV7-8 and TRBJ1-5; TRBD1 matches at 8 bases. CDR3 size: 15 residues. V lost 6 bases and J lost 6; bases outside the gene matches: 10. In germline, CDR1 is SGHVS, CDR2 FQNEAQ. DNA for the CDR3: TGTGCCAGCAGTCACGACAGGGGCGGGGGTCAGCCCCAGCATTTT. It encodes CASSHDRGGGQPQHF.

The chain links TRBV12-3 or TRBV12-4 to TRBJ2-5, with 9 bases matching TRBD2. This CDR3 comprises 14 residues. The ends lost 8 bases at V and 3 bases at J; junction bases unmatched: 7. The CDR3 bases are TGTGCCAGCTATGGCGGGGGGGCAAAAGAGACCCAGTACTTC. It yields the protein CASYGGGAKETQYF.